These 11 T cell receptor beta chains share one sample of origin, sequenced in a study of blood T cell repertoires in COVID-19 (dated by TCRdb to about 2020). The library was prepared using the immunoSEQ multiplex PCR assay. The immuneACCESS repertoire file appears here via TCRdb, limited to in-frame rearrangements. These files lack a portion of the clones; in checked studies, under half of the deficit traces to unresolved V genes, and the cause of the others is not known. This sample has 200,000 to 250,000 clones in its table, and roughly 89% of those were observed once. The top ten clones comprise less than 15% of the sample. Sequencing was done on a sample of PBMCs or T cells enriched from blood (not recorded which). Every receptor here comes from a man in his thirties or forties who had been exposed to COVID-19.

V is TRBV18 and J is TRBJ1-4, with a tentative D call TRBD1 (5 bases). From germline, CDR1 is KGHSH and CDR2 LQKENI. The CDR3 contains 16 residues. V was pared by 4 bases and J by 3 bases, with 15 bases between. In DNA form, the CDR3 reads TGTGCCAGCTCACGTGACAGAGGATCGGCTAATGAAAAACTGTTTTTT. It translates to CASSRDRGSANEKLFF.

The CDR3 DNA is TGTGCCAGCAGCTTAACGGACAGGGAGAACTATGGCTACACCTTC. It yields the protein CASSLTDRENYGYTF. The V and J genes are TRBV7-9 and TRBJ1-2; 8 nucleotides match TRBD1. Germline values: CDR1 SEHNR, CDR2 FQNEAQ (reference sequence). V shed 2 bases, J shed 2 bases, and the junction held 4 bases outside the gene matches. This CDR3 contains 15 residues.

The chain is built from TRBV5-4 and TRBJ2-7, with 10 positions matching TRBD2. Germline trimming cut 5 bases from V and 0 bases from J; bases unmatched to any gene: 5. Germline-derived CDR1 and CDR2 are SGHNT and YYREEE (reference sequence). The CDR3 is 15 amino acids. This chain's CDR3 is CASRSGLADSYEQYF. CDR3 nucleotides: TGTGCCAGCAGATCCGGACTAGCGGACTCCTACGAGCAGTACTTC.

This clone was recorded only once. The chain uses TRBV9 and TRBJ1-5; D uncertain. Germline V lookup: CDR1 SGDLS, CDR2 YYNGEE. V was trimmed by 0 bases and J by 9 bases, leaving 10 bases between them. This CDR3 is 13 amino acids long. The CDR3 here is CASSVVDGGPQHF. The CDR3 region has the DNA TGTGCCAGCAGCGTAGTAGACGGCGGGCCCCAGCATTTT. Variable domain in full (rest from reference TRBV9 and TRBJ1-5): DSGVTQTPKHLITATGQRVTLRCSPRSGDLSVYWYQQSLDQGLQFLIQYYNGEERAKGNILERFSAQQFPDLHSELNLSSLELGDSALYFCASSVVDGGPQHFGDGTRLSIL.

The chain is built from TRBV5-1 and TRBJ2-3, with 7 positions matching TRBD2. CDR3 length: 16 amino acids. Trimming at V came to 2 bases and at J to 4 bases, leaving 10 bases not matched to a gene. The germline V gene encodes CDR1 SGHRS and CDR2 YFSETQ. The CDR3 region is CASSFLVGAGADTQYF. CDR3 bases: TGCGCCAGCAGCTTCCTGGTGGGTGCGGGGGCAGATACGCAGTATTTT.

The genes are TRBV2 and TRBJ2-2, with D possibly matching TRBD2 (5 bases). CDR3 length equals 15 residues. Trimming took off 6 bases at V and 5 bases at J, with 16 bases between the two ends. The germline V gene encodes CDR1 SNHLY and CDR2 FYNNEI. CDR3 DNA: TGTGCCAGCAGAGAGGAGGCGGCGGATACCGGGGAGCTGTTTTTT. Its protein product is CASREEAADTGELFF.

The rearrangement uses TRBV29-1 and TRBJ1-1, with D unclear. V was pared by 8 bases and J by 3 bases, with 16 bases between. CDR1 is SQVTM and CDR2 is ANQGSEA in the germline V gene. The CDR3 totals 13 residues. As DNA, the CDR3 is TGCAGCTCCTCCCAAGCCGCTGACACTGAAGCTTTCTTT. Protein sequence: CSSSQAADTEAFF.

CDR3 sequence (DNA): TGTGCCATCAGTGAAGCATTCGTTGGCTACACCTTC. This codes for CAISEAFVGYTF. The chain has TRBV10-3 and TRBJ1-2; D unresolved. Germline CDR1 is ENHRY and CDR2 is SYGVKD. V was clipped by 3 bases and J by 7 bases, with 9 bases between them. The CDR3 is 12 amino acids.

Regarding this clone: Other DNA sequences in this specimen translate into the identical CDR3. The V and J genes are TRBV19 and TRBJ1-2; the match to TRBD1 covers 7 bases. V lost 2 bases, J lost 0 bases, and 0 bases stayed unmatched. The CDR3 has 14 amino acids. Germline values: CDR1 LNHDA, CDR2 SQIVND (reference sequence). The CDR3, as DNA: TGTGCCAGTAGTATACAGGGGGCTAACTATGGCTACACCTTC. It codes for CASSIQGANYGYTF.

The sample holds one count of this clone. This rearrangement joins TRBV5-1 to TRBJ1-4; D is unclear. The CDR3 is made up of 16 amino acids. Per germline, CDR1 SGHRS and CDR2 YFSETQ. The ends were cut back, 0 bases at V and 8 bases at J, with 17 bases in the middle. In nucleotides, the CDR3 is TGCGCCAGCAGCTTGGGATTGACTACGGATATCGAAAAACTGTTTTTT. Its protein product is CASSLGLTTDIEKLFF.

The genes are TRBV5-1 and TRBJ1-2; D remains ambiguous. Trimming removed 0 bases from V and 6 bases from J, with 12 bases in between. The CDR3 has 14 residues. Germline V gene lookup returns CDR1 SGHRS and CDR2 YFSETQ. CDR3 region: CASSLEFTGHGYTF. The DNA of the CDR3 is TGCGCCAGCAGCTTGGAATTCACCGGTCATGGCTACACCTTC.